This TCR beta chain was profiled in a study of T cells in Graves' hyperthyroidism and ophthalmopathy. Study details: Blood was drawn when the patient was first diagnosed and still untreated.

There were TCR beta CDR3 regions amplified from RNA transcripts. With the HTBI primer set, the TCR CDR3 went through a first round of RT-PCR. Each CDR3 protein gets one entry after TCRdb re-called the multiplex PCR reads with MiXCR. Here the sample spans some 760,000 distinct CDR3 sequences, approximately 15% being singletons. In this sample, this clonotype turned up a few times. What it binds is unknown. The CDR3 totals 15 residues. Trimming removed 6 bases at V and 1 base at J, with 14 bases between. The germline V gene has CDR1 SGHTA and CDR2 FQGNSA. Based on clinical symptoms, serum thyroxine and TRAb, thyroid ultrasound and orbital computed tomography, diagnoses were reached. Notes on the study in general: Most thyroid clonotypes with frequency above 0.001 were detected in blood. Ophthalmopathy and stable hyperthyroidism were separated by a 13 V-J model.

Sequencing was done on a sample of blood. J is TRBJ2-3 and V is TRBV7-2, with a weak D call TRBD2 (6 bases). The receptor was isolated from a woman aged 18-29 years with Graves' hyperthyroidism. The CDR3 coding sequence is TGTGCCAGCAGTAGGCAGGCTAGCGGCACAGATACGCAGTATTTT. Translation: CASSRQASGTDTQYF.